These 18 T cell receptor beta chains share one sample of origin, sequenced in a study of chemoradiotherapy in HPV16-positive cancers. TCRdb's table, derived via immunoSEQ multiplex PCR, lists solely in-frame clones and lacks some. The data show some 4,900 clones, more than 60% seen once. The sequencing here drew on tumor tissue, taken from a patient who underwent chemoradiotherapy. The origin of the receptors is a human donor with HPV-associated anogenital cancer.

CDR3 amino acids: CASSESGPNTGELFF. The DNA for the CDR3 is TGTGCCAGCAGTGAATCCGGGCCGAACACCGGGGAGCTGTTTTTT. The chain combines TRBV2 with TRBJ2-2; D unclear. Germline CDR1 is SNHLY and CDR2 is FYNNEI. The CDR3 sequence is 15 residues long. Trimming removed 2 bases from V and 0 bases from J, with 7 bases in between.

The V gene is TRBV10-2, the J gene TRBJ2-5; 8 bases line up with TRBD2. The junction had 10 bases not matched to a gene; V was cut back by 7 bases and J by 0 bases. Per germline, CDR1 WSHSY and CDR2 SAAADI. This CDR3 has 16 residues. CDR3 region: CASKPPFGGDQETQYF. The CDR3 region has the DNA TGCGCCAGCAAACCCCCTTTCGGGGGGGACCAAGAGACCCAGTACTTC.

This rearrangement joins TRBV30 to TRBJ2-5; 9 nucleotides agree with TRBD2. Germline V lookup: CDR1 GTSNPN, CDR2 SVGIG (reference sequence). This CDR3 has 16 amino acids. Trimming cost V 0 bases and J 2 bases; bases outside gene matches: 7. DNA of the CDR3: TGTGCCTGGAGTGTATGGGGCGGGGGGGCTCAAGAGACCCAGTACTTC. This translates into CAWSVWGGGAQETQYF.

This clone came up once. The chain carries TRBV11-1 and TRBJ2-3; TRBD1 matches at 7 bases. CDR1 SGHAT and CDR2 FQDESV come from the germline V gene (reference sequence). V lost 1 base and J lost 6; bases outside the gene matches: 4. This CDR3 is built from 14 residues. The CDR3 reads CASSLEGAIDTQYF. The CDR3 DNA sequence: TGTGCCAGCAGCTTAGAGGGGGCGATTGATACGCAGTATTTT.

This clone occurred a few times. The same CDR3 also results from other DNA sequences found in this sample. This chain connects TRBV7-9 to TRBJ1-5, with TRBD1 identical over 10 bases. J gave up 3 bases and V 6 bases, and 5 bases lay outside the gene matches. The CDR3 has 15 amino acids. CDR1 is SEHNR, CDR2 FQNEAQ, per germline (reference sequence). The DNA of the CDR3 is TGTGCCAGCAGTCCCGGGACAGGGGTCAATCAGCCCCAGCATTTT. This encodes CASSPGTGVNQPQHF.

This chain connects TRBV5-1 to TRBJ1-4; 9 bases line up with TRBD1. V was pared by 3 bases and J by 5 bases, with 2 bases of the junction left unmatched. This CDR3 is built from 14 residues. Germline V gives CDR1 SGHRS, CDR2 YFSETQ. The CDR3 DNA sequence: TGCGCCAGCAGCTCCGGGACAGGGAATGAAAAACTGTTTTTT. It translates to CASSSGTGNEKLFF.

The gene calls are TRBV19 and TRBJ2-7; TRBD1 matches at 10 bases. Germline V gene data show CDR1 as LNHDA and CDR2 as SQIVND (reference sequence). Trimming removed 5 bases from V and 1 base from J; junction bases left unmatched: 5. The CDR3 has 15 residues. Here the CDR3 reads CASSPPGQGSYEQYF. DNA of the CDR3: TGTGCCAGTAGTCCCCCGGGACAGGGGTCCTACGAGCAGTACTTC. The full variable domain, its missing parts supplied by reference TRBV19 and TRBJ2-7, is DGGITQSPKYLFRKEGQNVTLSCEQNLNHDAMYWYRQDPGQGLRLIYYSQIVNDFQKGDIAEGYSVSREKKESFPLTVTSAQKNPTAFYLCASSPPGQGSYEQYFGPGTRLTVT.

This sequence joins TRBV5-1 and TRBJ2-2; D is perhaps TRBD2 (6 bases). The germline CDR1 and CDR2 sequences are SGHRS and YFSETQ. This CDR3 contains 16 residues. With 3 bases removed from V and 0 bases from J, the gap between germline ends came to 12 bases. CDR3 in amino acids: CASSYGTVANTGELFF. Written as DNA, the CDR3 is TGCGCCAGCAGCTACGGGACTGTTGCGAACACCGGGGAGCTGTTTTTT.

The chain carries TRBV4-1 and TRBJ2-1, with unresolved D. V was shortened by 6 bases and J by 8 bases, with 14 bases between the two germline ends. The length of the CDR3 is 13 residues. Germline lookup yields CDR1 MGHRA and CDR2 YSYEKL. The CDR3 sequence: CASRPPLGDEQFF. CDR3 DNA: TGCGCCAGCAGACCTCCCCTTGGGGATGAGCAGTTCTTC.

V is TRBV2 and J is TRBJ2-7; TRBD2 agrees at 7 bases. Germline V gives CDR1 SNHLY, CDR2 FYNNEI. The CDR3 is made up of 14 amino acids. V was clipped by 8 bases and J by 5 bases; unmatched bases: 12. The DNA for the CDR3 is TGTGCCAGCGGCGATAGTACTAGCGCCCACGAGCAGTACTTC. As protein: CASGDSTSAHEQYF.

The chain combines TRBV5-1 with TRBJ2-7; TRBD2 is a possible D gene (6 bases). The CDR3 covers 15 residues. Between the trimmed V and J ends, which lost 4 bases and 2 bases, there was a span of 16 bases. CDR1 is SGHRS, CDR2 YFSETQ, per germline. CDR3 sequence (DNA): TGCGCCAGCAGCCGAAACCGGGACTGGGCCTACGAGCAGTACTTC. This translates into CASSRNRDWAYEQYF. Combining the CDR3 with reference TRBV5-1 and TRBJ2-7 gives the whole variable domain KAGVTQTPRYLIKTRGQQVTLSCSPISGHRSVSWYQQTPGQGLQFLFEYFSETQRNKGNFPGRFSGRQFSNSRSEMNVSTLELGDSALYLCASSRNRDWAYEQYFGPGTRLTVT.

The V and J genes are TRBV21-1 and TRBJ1-1; TRBD1 is the table's D call and was not checked against the DNA. TRBV21-1 is a documented pseudogene. The CDR3 extends over 12 amino acids. In DNA form, the CDR3 reads TGTGCTATTATAGGGGGTGGCACTGAAGCTTTCTTT. Translating it yields CAIIGGGTEAFF.

V gene TRBV9 combines with J gene TRBJ2-2; 8 nucleotides match TRBD2. V lost 1 base and J lost 3; bases outside the gene matches: 2. This CDR3 contains 15 residues. Germline V gives CDR1 SGDLS, CDR2 YYNGEE. The chain's CDR3 is CASSVLGGDTGELFF. CDR3 sequence (DNA): TGTGCCAGCAGCGTACTCGGGGGGGACACCGGGGAGCTGTTTTTT.

The V call is TRBV27, the J call TRBJ2-1, with 10 positions matching TRBD2. Germline V gene sequence: CDR1 MNHEY, CDR2 SMNVEV (reference sequence). J gave up 5 bases and V 8 bases, and 6 bases lay outside the gene matches. The CDR3 totals 14 residues. CDR3 DNA sequence: TGTGCCAGCTCGGCTAGCGGGGGAAACAATGAGCAGTTCTTC. This sequence encodes CASSASGGNNEQFF.

The genes are TRBV19 and TRBJ2-6; D remains ambiguous. Germline loops: CDR1 LNHDA, CDR2 SQIVND (reference sequence). This CDR3 is 17 amino acids long. V dropped 4 bases and J dropped 2 bases, with 15 bases sitting between them. For the CDR3, the DNA is TGTGCCAGTAGTACTCTCAAGGGTACGGCTGGGGCCAACGTCCTGACTTTC. Its protein product is CASSTLKGTAGANVLTF.

This clone was seen more than once but under ten times. The chain joins TRBV7-9 to TRBJ1-2; 7 positions match TRBD1. Germline V gene lookup returns CDR1 SEHNR and CDR2 FQNEAQ (reference sequence). The V and J ends lost 1 base and 0 bases, in that order; junction bases with no gene match: 2. The CDR3 covers 15 residues. CDR3 sequence: CASSLDTGANYGYTF. CDR3 nucleotide sequence: TGTGCCAGCAGCTTAGATACAGGGGCTAACTATGGCTACACCTTC.

V gene TRBV5-4 combines with J gene TRBJ2-5; D unclear. CDR3 size: 13 residues. CDR1 and CDR2 (germline): SGHNT, YYREEE (reference sequence). V lost 0 bases and J lost 7, with 10 bases in between. This CDR3 is CASSLEKYGTQYF. The CDR3 DNA reads as TGTGCCAGCAGCTTGGAAAAGTATGGGACCCAGTACTTC.

This chain uses TRBV28 with TRBJ2-5; the D gene is possibly TRBD2 (6 bases). The germline V gene has CDR1 MDHEN and CDR2 SYDVKM. V was cut by 6 bases and J by 8 bases, with 19 bases left in between. The CDR3 is 14 residues long. In DNA, the CDR3 is TGTGCCAGCAGCCCCTTTACGGTTGGGACTACCCAGTACTTC. It codes for CASSPFTVGTTQYF.